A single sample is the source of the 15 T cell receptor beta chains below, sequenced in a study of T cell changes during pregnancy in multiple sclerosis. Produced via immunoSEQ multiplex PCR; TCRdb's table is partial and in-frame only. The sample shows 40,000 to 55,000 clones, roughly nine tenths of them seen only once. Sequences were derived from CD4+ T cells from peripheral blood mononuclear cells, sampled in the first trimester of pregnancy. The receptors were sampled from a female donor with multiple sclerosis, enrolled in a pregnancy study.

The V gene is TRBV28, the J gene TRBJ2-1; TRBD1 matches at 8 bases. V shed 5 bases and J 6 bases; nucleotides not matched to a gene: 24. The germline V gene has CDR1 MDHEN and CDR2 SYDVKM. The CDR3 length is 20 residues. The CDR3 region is CASSKNTPGQELLGGNEQFF. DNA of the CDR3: TGTGCCAGCAGTAAAAACACTCCGGGACAGGAGCTCCTCGGGGGCAATGAGCAGTTCTTC.

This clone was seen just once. In DNA, the CDR3 is TGTGCCATCAGTCAGGGGGGTACTGAAGCTTTCTTT. Its translation is CAISQGGTEAFF. The chain is built from TRBV10-3 and TRBJ1-1; 7 bases agree with TRBD1. The CDR3 extends over 12 amino acids. Germline lookup yields CDR1 ENHRY and CDR2 SYGVKD. After removal of 5 bases from V and 5 bases from J, the junction contained 2 bases not matched to a gene.

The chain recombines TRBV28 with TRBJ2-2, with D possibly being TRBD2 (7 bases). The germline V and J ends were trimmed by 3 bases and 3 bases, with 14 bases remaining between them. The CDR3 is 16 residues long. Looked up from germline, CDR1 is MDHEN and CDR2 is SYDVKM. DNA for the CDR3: TGTGCCAGCAGTTTCCTCCCCGGGGGGCACACCGGGGAGCTGTTTTTT. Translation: CASSFLPGGHTGELFF. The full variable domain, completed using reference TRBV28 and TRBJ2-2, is DVKVTQSSRYLVKRTGEKVFLECVQDMDHENMFWYRQDPGLGLRLIYFSYDVKMKEKGDIPEGYSVSREKKERFSLILESASTNQTSMYLCASSFLPGGHTGELFFGEGSRLTVL.

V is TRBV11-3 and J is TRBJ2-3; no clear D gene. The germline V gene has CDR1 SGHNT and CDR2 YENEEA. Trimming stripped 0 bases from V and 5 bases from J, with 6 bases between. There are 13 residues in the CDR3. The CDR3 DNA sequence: TGTGCCAGCAGCTTAGAGGCTGTAGATACGCAGTATTTT. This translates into CASSLEAVDTQYF.

The CDR3 loop reads CASSQLQVLGTDTQYF. The CDR3 bases are TGTGCCAGCAGCCAACTCCAGGTTTTGGGCACAGATACGCAGTATTTT. This sequence joins TRBV14 and TRBJ2-3; D uncertain. This CDR3 has 16 amino acids. V was cut by 2 bases and J by 1 base, with 13 bases left in between. Germline V CDR1 and CDR2: SGHDN, FVKESK.

In nucleotides, the CDR3 is TGTGCCACCAGCAGAGGGGACAGGGAGGACGAAAAACTGTTTTTT. Its translation: CATSRGDREDEKLFF. This chain links TRBV15 with TRBJ1-4, with 9 bases fitting TRBD1. This CDR3 contains 15 residues. V dropped 1 base and J dropped 8; count of bases not matched to a gene: 5. The V gene's germline CDR1 is LNHNV and CDR2 YYDKDF (reference sequence).

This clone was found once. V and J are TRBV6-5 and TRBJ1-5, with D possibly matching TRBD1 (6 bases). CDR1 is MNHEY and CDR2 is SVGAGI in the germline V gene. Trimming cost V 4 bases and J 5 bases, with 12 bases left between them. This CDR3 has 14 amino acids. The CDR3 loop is CASSSDRRDQPQHF. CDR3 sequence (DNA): TGTGCCAGCAGTTCAGACAGGCGAGATCAGCCCCAGCATTTT.

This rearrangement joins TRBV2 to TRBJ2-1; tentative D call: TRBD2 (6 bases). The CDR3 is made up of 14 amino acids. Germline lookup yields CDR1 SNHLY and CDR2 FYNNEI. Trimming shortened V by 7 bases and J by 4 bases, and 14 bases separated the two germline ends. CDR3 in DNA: TGTGCCAGCAAGGCACTAGCTTTATACAATGAGCAGTTCTTC. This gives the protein CASKALALYNEQFF.

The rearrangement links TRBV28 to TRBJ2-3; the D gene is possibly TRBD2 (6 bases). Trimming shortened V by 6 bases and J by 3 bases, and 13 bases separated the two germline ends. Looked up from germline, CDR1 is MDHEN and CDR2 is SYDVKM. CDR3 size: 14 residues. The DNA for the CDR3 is TGTGCCAGCAGGGGGTATAGCGGAACAGATACGCAGTATTTT. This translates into CASRGYSGTDTQYF. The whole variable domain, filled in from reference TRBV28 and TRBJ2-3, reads DVKVTQSSRYLVKRTGEKVFLECVQDMDHENMFWYRQDPGLGLRLIYFSYDVKMKEKGDIPEGYSVSREKKERFSLILESASTNQTSMYLCASRGYSGTDTQYFGPGTRLTVL.

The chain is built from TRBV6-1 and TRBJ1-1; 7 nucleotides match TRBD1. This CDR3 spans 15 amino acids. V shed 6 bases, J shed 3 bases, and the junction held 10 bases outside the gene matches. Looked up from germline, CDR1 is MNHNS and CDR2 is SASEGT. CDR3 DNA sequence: TGTGCCAGCAGCCGACAGGGTGTAGGGGACACTGAAGCTTTCTTT. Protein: CASSRQGVGDTEAFF.

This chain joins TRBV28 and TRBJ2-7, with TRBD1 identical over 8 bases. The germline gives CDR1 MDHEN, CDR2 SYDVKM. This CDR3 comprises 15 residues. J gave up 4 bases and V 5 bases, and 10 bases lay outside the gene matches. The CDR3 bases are TGTGCCAGCAGTGAGTCAGGGGGCGCGGGGTACGAGCAGTACTTC. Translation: CASSESGGAGYEQYF.

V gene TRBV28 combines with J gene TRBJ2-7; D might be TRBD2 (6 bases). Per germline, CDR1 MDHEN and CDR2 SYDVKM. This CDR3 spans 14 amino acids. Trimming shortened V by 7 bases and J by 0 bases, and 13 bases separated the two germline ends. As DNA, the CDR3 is TGTGCCAGCATTGCTGGGGGGAGCTCCTACGAGCAGTACTTC. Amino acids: CASIAGGSSYEQYF. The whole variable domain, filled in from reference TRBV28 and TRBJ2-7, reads DVKVTQSSRYLVKRTGEKVFLECVQDMDHENMFWYRQDPGLGLRLIYFSYDVKMKEKGDIPEGYSVSREKKERFSLILESASTNQTSMYLCASIAGGSSYEQYFGPGTRLTVT.

The CDR3 nucleotides are TGTGCCAGCAGCCCTGCTAGCGGAGGAGGGAGAGATACGCAGTATTTT. Residues: CASSPASGGGRDTQYF. V is TRBV7-9 and J is TRBJ2-3; 7 positions match TRBD2. V dropped 5 bases and J dropped 5; count of bases not matched to a gene: 13. This CDR3 is built from 16 residues. CDR1 is SEHNR and CDR2 is FQNEAQ in the germline V gene (reference sequence).

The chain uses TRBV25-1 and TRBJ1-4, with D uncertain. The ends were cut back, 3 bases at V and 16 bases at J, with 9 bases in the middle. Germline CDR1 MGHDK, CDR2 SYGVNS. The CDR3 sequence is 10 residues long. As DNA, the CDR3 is TGTGCCAGCAGTGATCTCCACTCGTTTTTT. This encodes CASSDLHSFF.

CDR3: CASSTGTGKFEQFF. CDR3 DNA: TGTGCCAGTAGTACCGGGACAGGGAAATTCGAGCAGTTCTTC. The chain joins TRBV19 to TRBJ2-1, with 9 bases that match TRBD1. Per the germline V gene, CDR1 is LNHDA and CDR2 is SQIVND (reference sequence). This CDR3 contains 14 residues. The ends lost 4 bases at V and 10 bases at J; junction bases unmatched: 8.